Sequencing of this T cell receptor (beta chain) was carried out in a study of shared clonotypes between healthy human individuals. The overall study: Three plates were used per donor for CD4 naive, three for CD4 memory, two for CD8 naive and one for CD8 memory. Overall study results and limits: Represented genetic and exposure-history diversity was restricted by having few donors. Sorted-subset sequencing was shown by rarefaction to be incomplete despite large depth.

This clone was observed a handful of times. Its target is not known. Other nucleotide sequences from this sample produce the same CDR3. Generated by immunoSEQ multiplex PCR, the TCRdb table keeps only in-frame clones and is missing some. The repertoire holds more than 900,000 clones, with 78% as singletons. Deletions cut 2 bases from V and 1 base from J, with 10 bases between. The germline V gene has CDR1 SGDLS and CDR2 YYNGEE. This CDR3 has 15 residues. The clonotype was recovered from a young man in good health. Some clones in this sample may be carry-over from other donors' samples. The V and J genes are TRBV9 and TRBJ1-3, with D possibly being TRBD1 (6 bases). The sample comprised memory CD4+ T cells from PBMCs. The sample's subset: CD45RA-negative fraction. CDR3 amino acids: CASSVLGGSGNTIYF. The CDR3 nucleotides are TGTGCCAGCAGCGTCTTAGGGGGATCTGGAAACACCATATATTTT.